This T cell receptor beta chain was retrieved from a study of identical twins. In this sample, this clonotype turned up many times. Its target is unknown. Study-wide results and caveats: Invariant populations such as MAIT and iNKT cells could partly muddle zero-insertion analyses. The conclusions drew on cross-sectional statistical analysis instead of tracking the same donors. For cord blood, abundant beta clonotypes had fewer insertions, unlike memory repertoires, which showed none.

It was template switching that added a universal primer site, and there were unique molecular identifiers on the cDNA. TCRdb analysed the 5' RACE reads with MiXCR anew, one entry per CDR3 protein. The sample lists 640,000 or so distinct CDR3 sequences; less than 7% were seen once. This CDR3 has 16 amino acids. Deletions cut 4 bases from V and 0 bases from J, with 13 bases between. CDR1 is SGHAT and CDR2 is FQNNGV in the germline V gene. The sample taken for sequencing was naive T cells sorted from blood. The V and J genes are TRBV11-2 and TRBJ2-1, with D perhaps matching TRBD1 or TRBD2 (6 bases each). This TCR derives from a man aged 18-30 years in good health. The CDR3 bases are TGTGCCAGCAGCTGGGGGGACACAGGCTCCTACAATGAGCAGTTCTTC. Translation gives CASSWGDTGSYNEQFF.